This T cell receptor (beta chain) was recovered during a study of neurological immune-mediated disorders. This clonotype was found many times. A read error may account for a junction end that differs from germline. TCRdb called the 5' RACE reads again in MiXCR, with one record for every CDR3 protein. This sample has tens of thousands of distinct CDR3 sequences, with roughly 5% found just once. The CDR3 is made up of 14 amino acids. Germline CDR1 reads KGHDR; CDR2 reads SFDVKD. Sequences were obtained from PBMCs. The genes are TRBV24-1 and TRBJ1-5; D perhaps matches TRBD1 (5 bases). The receptor comes from a man younger than 35 with multiple sclerosis. CDR3 nucleotides: TGTGCCACCAGTGACGGGGCGAAAAATCAGCCCCAGAATTTT. Translation gives CATSDGAKNQPQNF.